Sequencing of this TCR beta chain was carried out in a study of cytomegalovirus exposure and HLA in healthy donors. Study information: In an earlier analysis, 95 million to 140 million unique TCR beta sequences were found from about 190 million T cells.

Germline V gene sequence: CDR1 MNHNY, CDR2 SVGAGI (reference sequence). The CDR3 runs to 14 residues. V lost 11 bases and J lost 4, with 20 bases in between. The PCR made use of 60 Vbeta and 13 Jbeta primers. Libraries were prepared by immunoSEQ multiplex PCR; TCRdb keeps only in-frame clonotypes and omits some of them. The sample lists 80,000 to 100,000 clones; around 77% were seen once. Study-wide results and caveats: What a later analysis showed was that several of the most significant clusters appeared linked to common viral pathogens. Later analysis showed most CMV-associated TCR beta chains appearing HLA-restricted.

Comments on this clone: Antigen: not known.

Sequenced: PBMCs. The receptor was derived from a middle-aged man in good health and CMV-seronegative. The chain joins TRBV6-6 to TRBJ1-1; D gene ambiguous. The CDR3 is CALREGNSGTEAFF. CDR3 nucleotides: TGTGCCCTGAGGGAGGGCAATTCGGGCACTGAAGCTTTCTTT.